The clone carrying this T cell receptor (beta chain) has a handful of counts. This sample is part of a study of blood T cell repertoires in COVID-19. The wider study: Acute and convalescent COVID-19 samples came from the United States, Italy and Spain. The analysed material was cDNA or gDNA that came from T cells, B-cell-depleted T cells, or PBMCs.

Germline CDR1 SGHAT, CDR2 FQNNGV. The CDR3 is 13 residues long. With 2 bases removed from V and 3 bases from J, the gap between germline ends came to 6 bases. In the original processing: Estimated nucleated cell counts came from reference gene primer amplification. The method was immunoSEQ multiplex PCR; TCRdb's version includes in-frame clones alone and lacks a portion of them. The DNA gave D and trimming, while V, J and clone size come from that table. The sample includes around 65,000 clones, 81% of them seen just once. This TCR came from an elderly man with acute or convalescent COVID-19. The sequencing input was peripheral blood. The rearrangement joins TRBV11-2 to TRBJ2-3, with D possibly being TRBD1 (6 bases). The CDR3 DNA sequence: TGTGCCAGCAGCTTAACAGGGACAGATACGCAGTATTTT. Encoded protein: CASSLTGTDTQYF.